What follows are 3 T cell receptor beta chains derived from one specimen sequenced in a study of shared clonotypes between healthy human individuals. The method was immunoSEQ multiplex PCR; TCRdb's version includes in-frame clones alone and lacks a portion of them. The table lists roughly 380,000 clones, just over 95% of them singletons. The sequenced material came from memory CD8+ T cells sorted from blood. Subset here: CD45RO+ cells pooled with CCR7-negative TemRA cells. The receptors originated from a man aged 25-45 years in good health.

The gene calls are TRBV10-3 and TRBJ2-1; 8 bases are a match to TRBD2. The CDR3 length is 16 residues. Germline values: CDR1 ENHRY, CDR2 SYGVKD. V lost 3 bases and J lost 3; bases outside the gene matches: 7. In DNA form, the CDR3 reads TGTGCCATCAGTGACAGTAGCGGGGCCCTCTACAATGAGCAGTTCTTC. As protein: CAISDSSGALYNEQFF.

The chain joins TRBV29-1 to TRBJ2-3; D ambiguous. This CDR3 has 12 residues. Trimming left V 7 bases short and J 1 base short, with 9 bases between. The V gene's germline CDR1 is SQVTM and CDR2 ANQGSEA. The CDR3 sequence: CSADDGTDTQYF. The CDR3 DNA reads TGCAGCGCCGACGATGGCACAGATACGCAGTATTTT.

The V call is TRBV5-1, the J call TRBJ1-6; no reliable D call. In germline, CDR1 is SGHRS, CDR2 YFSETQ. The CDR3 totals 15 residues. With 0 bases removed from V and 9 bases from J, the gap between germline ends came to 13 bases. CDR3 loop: CASSLGLLGRSPLHF. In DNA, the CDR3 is TGCGCCAGCAGCTTGGGGCTACTGGGTCGTTCACCCCTCCACTTT. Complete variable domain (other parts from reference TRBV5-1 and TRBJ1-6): KAGVTQTPRYLIKTRGQQVTLSCSPISGHRSVSWYQQTPGQGLQFLFEYFSETQRNKGNFPGRFSGRQFSNSRSEMNVSTLELGDSALYLCASSLGLLGRSPLHFGNGTRLTVT.